This TCR beta chain was sequenced in a study of blood T cells in healthy people across ages. Extractions gave at least 5.5 micrograms of total RNA per sample. There are 12 residues in the CDR3. The germline CDR1 and CDR2 sequences are LGHDT and YNNKEL (reference sequence). V was shortened by 0 bases and J by 15 bases, with 12 bases between the two germline ends. PCR was performed a second time for about 7 to 11 cycles using a sample-barcoded 5' primer and a J-beta primer mix. TCRdb itself ran the 5' RACE reads through MiXCR, one entry per CDR3 protein. The sample holds about 1.4 million distinct CDR3 sequences, 45% to 70% seen once.

Sequences were obtained from blood. The chain couples TRBV3-1 to TRBJ2-1; D not certain. The receptor's source is a man younger than 35 in good health. This CDR3 reads CASSQDKGSSFF. The CDR3 DNA reads TGTGCCAGCAGCCAAGACAAGGGAAGCTCGTTCTTC.